This T cell receptor beta chain was profiled in a study of long-term antiretroviral therapy in people with HIV. Assay version v3.0 of immunoSEQ was used, and it was run at survey level. TCRdb's copy holds only in-frame clones and misses some; the assay was immunoSEQ multiplex PCR. The table lists about 22,000 clones, around four fifths of them singletons. Among participants with HIV, every one received treatment in the United States. CDR3 length: 13 residues. Germline CDR1 and CDR2: SGHTA and FQGNSA. V was shortened by 1 base and J by 4 bases, with 8 bases between the two germline ends. V usage is TRBV7-2 and J usage is TRBJ2-7; D is unclear. This material consisted of unsorted PBMCs, taken 5.9 years after starting antiretroviral therapy. This receptor was obtained from a man younger than 40 with HIV. The CDR3 DNA is TGTGCCAGCAGCTTAGTAATGGATTACGAGCAGTACTTC. This codes for CASSLVMDYEQYF. Drawing the rest from reference TRBV7-2 and TRBJ2-7, the complete variable domain is GAGVSQSPSNKVTEKGKDVELRCDPISGHTALYWYRQSLGQGLEFLIYFQGNSAPDKSGLPSDRFSAERTGGSVSTLTIQRTQQEDSAVYLCASSLVMDYEQYFGPGTRLTVT.